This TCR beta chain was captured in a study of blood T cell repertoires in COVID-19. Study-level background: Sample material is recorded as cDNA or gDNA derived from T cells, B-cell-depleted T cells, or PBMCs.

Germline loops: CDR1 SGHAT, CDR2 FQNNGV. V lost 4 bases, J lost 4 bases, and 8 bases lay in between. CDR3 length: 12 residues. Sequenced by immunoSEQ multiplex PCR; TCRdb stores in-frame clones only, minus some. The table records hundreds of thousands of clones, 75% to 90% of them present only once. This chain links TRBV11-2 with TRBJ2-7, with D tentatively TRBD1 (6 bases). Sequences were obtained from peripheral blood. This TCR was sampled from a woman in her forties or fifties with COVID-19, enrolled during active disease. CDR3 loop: CASSSDRYEQYF. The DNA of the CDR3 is TGTGCCAGCAGCTCCGACAGGTACGAGCAGTACTTC.